This T cell receptor beta chain emerged from a study of shared clonotypes between healthy human individuals (dated by TCRdb to 2019 to 2021). For context, the study as a whole: The cohort included three men and a couple of women between 18 and 49 years of age. For each donor, three plates each were used for CD4 naive and CD4 memory, two plates were used for CD8 naive, and one plate was used for CD8 memory. The study deeply sequenced blood TCR repertoires of five healthy adults to estimate repertoire size and the extent of clonotype sharing between individuals. To increase sequencing depth and limit assay-specific biases, different laboratories used diverse techniques to prepare libraries and sequence TCR repertoires. Between about 0.8 and 9.5 billion PBMCs per donor were obtained by leukapheresis. Points the paper makes about the study in general: Because the study included only a small number of donors, the genetic and exposure-history diversity represented was limited. Roughly 5.2% of naive CD4, 3% to 4% of naive CD8, about 2.1% of memory CD4, and about 0.4% of memory CD8 clonotypes were shared across four donors. Larger estimated clonotype richness was generally found for naive subsets than for memory subsets. Compared with non-shared clonotypes, the clonotypes found in all four sorted-subset donors had higher generation probabilities. Sampling was limited to blood, and TCR repertoires in tissue likely differ from TCR repertoires in blood. Incomplete sequencing was indicated by rarefaction of sorted-subset datasets, despite the large sequencing depth. Based on pairwise subsampling, the degree of clonotype sharing among donors was expected to be affected by sequencing depth.

The germline V gene encodes CDR1 GTSNPN and CDR2 SVGIG (reference sequence). V is clipped by 0 bases and J by 6 bases, and the sequence between their germline boundaries is 15 bases long. Its CDR3 holds 14 amino acids, cysteine through phenylalanine. CDR3 DNA only is kept here, 42 bases in frame from base 1. CD8 naive samples consisted of CD45RO-negative cells that were positively selected for CCR7, yielding a CD45RA+CCR7+ population without TemRA cells. Healthy HIV-negative adults with no recently reported acute infections or vaccinations were included as donors. Every donor was a Caucasian adult living in Nashville, Tennessee, USA. Blood was obtained by leukapheresis, after which PBMCs were separated by Ficoll-Histopaque density gradient centrifugation and cryopreserved in liquid nitrogen vapor phase. Analytical flow cytometry was used to check the purity and quantity of every magnetically sorted T cell population. Each sorted fraction had its genomic DNA isolated and then quantified by UV absorbance on a Nanodrop 2000c.

Concerning this clone: Its antigen is unknown. Per-base qualities were not stored, and no clone one base away is much larger.

Using the deep immunoSEQ assay, TCR CDR3 regions were amplified from genomic DNA by multiplex PCR. For each cell subset, the extracted genomic DNA was distributed evenly across all wells of several immunoSEQ 96-well plates, and each plate served as one replicate. For sorted subsets, roughly 0.2 ug genomic DNA, equal to about 30,000 T cell genomes, was loaded into each replicate PCR. Purified libraries were quantified with a Qubit 3.0 fluorometer, sized on a Bioanalyzer 2100, and re-quantified with the KAPA Library Quantification kit. Each immunoSEQ 96-well plate was sequenced on its own single-read 150-cycle Illumina NextSeq 550 flow cell. The authors' pipeline ran thus. Because the immunoSEQ output held only junctional sequences and lacked quality scores, the filtering could not match the filtering applied to full-length reads. Sequences were annotated with PyIR, a Python wrapper for IgBLAST v1.9, using IMGT germline references to assign V/J genes and CDR3. Reads were filtered out if the reads had weak V/J assignments (E-value above 1e-6), no CDR3, stop codons, out-of-frame junctions, or ambiguous translated residues. A V3J clonotype was defined by an identical inferred V gene, J gene, and CDR3 amino acid sequence. The percentage overlap between two repertoires was calculated by dividing the number of shared unique clonotypes by the size of the smaller repertoire. RTK rarefaction, the Chao1 estimator, and Recon v2.1 estimates of unobserved clonotypes were used to assess repertoire richness. OLGA was used to compute generation probabilities for all TCRbeta clonotypes that the gDNA method yielded from a handful of donors. TCRdb retrieved this table from immuneACCESS and kept in-frame rearrangements only. Not all clones are present; in checked studies, unresolved V genes account for under half, and no reason is known for the remainder. The DNA gave D and trimming, while V, J and clone size come from that table. The sample table records almost 700,000 clones; around 92% of these occur just once. Of the sample, roughly 24% is held by the ten largest clones.

The clonotype originates from a man aged 30 to 39 in good health. The chain couples TRBV30 to TRBJ2-7; TRBD2 is a weak D gene call, 5 bases matching. The material sequenced was naive CD8+ T cells sorted from blood. The meaning of the sample's cell subset or site label: CD45RA+CCR7+. The CDR3 region reads CAWSVGLNDGEQYF. The nucleotide sequence is given as TGTGCCTGGAGTGTCGGACTCAATGATGGCGAGCAGTACTTC.